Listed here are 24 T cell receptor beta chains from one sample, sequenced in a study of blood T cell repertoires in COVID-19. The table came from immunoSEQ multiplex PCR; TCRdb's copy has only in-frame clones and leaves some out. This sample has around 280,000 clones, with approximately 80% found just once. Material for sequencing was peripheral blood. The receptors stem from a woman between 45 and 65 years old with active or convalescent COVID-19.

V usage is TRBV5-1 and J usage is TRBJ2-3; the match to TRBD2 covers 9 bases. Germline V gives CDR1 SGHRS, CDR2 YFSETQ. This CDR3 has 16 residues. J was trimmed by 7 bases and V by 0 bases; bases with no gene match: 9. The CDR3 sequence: CASSLEASGVTYTQYF. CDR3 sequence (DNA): TGCGCCAGCAGCTTGGAGGCTAGCGGGGTTACTTATACGCAGTATTTT.

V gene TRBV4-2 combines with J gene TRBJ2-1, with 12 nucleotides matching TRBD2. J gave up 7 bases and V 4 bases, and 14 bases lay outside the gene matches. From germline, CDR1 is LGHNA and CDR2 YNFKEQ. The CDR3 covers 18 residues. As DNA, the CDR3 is TGTGCCAGCAGCCTTAACCCTAGCGGGAGGGCCCCGGGGAATGAGCAGTTCTTC. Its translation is CASSLNPSGRAPGNEQFF.

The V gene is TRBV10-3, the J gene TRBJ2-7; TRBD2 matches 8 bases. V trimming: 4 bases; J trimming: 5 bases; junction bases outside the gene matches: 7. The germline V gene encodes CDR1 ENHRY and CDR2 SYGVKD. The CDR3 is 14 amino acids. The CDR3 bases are TGTGCCATCAGTGCAAGGACTAGCATCCACGAGCAGTACTTC. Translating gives CAISARTSIHEQYF.

CDR3 in DNA: TGTGCCAGCAGCCCTCACGGGGGGCGGGGACCGACGGGTTCACCCCTCCACTTT. As protein: CASSPHGGRGPTGSPLHF. This sequence joins TRBV3-1 (or the pseudogene TRBV3-2) and TRBJ1-6; tentative D call: TRBD1 (6 bases). The ends were cut back, 4 bases at V and 9 bases at J, with 25 bases in the middle. The germline V gene encodes CDR1 LGHDT and CDR2 YNNKEL (reference sequence). The CDR3 totals 18 residues.

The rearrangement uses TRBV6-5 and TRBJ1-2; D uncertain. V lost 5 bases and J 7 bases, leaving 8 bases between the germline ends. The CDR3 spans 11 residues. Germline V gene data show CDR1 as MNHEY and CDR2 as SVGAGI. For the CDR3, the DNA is TGTGCCAGCAGTCCCCTCAGTGGCTACACCTTC. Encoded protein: CASSPLSGYTF.

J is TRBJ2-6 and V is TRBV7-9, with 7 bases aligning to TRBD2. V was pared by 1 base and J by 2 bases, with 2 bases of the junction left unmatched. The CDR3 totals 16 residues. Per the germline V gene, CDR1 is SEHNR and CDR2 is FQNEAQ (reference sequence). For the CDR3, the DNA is TGTGCCAGCAGCTTAGTGGCGGGAGCTGGGGCCAACGTCCTGACTTTC. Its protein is CASSLVAGAGANVLTF.

The CDR3 coding sequence is TGTGCCAGCAGCCAACCCGCACTAGCGGGAGGGGAACATGAGCAGTTCTTC. Protein sequence: CASSQPALAGGEHEQFF. The V call is TRBV4-2, the J call TRBJ2-1; 13 bases are shared with TRBD2. The V segment lost 2 bases and the J segment 8 bases; nucleotides outside the gene matches: 9. The CDR3 loop spans 17 amino acids. The V gene's germline CDR1 is LGHNA and CDR2 YNFKEQ.

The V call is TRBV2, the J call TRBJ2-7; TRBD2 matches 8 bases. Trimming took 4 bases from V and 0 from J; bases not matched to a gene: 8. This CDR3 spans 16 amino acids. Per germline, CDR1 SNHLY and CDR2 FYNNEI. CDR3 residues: CASSAASGLVSYEQYF. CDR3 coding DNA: TGTGCCAGCAGTGCGGCTAGCGGGCTTGTCTCCTACGAGCAGTACTTC.

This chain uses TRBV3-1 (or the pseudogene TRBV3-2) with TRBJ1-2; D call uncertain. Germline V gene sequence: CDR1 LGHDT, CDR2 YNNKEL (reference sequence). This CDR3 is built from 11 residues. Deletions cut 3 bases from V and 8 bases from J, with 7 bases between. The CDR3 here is CASSHNWGYTF. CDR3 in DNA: TGTGCCAGCAGCCATAACTGGGGCTACACCTTC.

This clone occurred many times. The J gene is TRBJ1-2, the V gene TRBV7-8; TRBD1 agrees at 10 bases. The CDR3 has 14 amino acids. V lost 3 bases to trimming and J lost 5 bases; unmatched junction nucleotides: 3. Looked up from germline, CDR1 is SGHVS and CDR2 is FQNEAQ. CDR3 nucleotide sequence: TGTGCCAGCAGCTTGGGACAGGGGCCGTATGGCTACACCTTC. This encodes CASSLGQGPYGYTF.

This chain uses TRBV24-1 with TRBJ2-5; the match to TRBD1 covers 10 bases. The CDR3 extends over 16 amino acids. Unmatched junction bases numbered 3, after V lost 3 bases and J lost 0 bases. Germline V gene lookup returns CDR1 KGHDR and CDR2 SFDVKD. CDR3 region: CATSDPGQGYQETQYF. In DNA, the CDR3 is TGTGCCACCAGTGATCCGGGACAGGGGTACCAAGAGACCCAGTACTTC.

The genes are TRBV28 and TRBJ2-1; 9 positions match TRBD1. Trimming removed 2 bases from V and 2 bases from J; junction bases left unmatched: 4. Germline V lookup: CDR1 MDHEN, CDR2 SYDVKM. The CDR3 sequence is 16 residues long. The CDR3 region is CASSLIGQGTYNEQFF. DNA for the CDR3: TGTGCCAGCAGTTTAATAGGACAGGGGACCTACAATGAGCAGTTCTTC.

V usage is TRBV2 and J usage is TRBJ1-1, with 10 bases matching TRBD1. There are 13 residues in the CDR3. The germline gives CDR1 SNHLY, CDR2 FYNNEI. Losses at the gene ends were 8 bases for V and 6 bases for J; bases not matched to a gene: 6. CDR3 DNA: TGTGCCAGCTCGGGACAGGGGAGGGCTGAAGCTTTCTTT. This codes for CASSGQGRAEAFF.

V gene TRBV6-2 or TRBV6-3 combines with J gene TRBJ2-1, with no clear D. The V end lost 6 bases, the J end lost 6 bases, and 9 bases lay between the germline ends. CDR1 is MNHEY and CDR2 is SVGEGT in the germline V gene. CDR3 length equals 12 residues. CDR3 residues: CASSPTRNEQFF. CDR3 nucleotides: TGTGCCAGCAGCCCTACGCGCAATGAGCAGTTCTTC.

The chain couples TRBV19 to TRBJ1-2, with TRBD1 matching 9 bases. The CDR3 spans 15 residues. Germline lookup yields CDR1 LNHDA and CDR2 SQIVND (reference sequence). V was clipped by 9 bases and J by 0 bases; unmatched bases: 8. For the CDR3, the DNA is TGTGCCAGCATAAACCGACAGGGGGCTAACTATGGCTACACCTTC. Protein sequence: CASINRQGANYGYTF.

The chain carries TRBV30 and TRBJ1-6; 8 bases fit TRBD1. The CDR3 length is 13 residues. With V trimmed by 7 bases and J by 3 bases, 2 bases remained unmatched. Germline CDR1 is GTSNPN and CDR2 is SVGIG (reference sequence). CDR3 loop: CAYGQGYNSPLHF. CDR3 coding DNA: TGTGCCTACGGACAGGGCTATAATTCACCCCTCCACTTT.

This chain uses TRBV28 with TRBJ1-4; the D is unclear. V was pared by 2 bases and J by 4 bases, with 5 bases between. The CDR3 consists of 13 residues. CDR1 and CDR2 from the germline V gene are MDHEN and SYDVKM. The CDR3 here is CASSLQDNEKLFF. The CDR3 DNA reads TGTGCCAGCAGTTTACAGGATAATGAAAAACTGTTTTTT.

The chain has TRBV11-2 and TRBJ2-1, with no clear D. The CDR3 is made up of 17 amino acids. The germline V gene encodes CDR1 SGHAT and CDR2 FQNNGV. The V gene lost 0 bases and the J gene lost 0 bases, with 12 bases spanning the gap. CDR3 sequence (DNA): TGTGCCAGCAGCTTAGATTCGGGTATCAGCTCCTACAATGAGCAGTTCTTC. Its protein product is CASSLDSGISSYNEQFF.

The CDR3 loop is CASSLTTGWQPQHF. Here the CDR3 DNA reads TGTGCCAGCAGCCTTACGACAGGTTGGCAGCCCCAGCATTTT. The chain carries TRBV11-2 and TRBJ1-5; the D gene is possibly TRBD1 (6 bases). The CDR3 spans 14 residues. Trimming pared 5 bases from V and 7 bases from J, leaving 15 bases between. CDR1 SGHAT and CDR2 FQNNGV come from the germline V gene.

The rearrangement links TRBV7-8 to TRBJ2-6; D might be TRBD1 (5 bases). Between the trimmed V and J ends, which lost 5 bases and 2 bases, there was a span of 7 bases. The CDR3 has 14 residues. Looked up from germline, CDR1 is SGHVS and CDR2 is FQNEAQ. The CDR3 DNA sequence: TGTGCCAGCAGCCTACAGGCTGGGGCCAACGTCCTGACTTTC. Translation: CASSLQAGANVLTF.

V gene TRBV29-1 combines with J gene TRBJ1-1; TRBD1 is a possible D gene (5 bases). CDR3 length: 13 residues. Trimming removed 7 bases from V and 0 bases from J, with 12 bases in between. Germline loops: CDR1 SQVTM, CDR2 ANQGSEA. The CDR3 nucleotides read TGCAGCGGAATCAGGGCACTGAACACTGAAGCTTTCTTT. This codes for CSGIRALNTEAFF.

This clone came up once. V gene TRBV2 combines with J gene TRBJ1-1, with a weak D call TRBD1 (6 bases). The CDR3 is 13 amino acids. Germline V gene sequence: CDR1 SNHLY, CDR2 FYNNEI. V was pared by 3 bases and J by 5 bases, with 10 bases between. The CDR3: CASSDFTGTEAFF. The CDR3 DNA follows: TGTGCCAGCAGTGACTTTACAGGGACTGAAGCTTTCTTT. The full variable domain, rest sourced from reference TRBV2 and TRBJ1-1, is EPEVTQTPSHQVTQMGQEVILRCVPISNHLYFYWYRQILGQKVEFLVSFYNNEISEKSEIFDDQFSVERPDGSNFTLKIRSTKLEDSAMYFCASSDFTGTEAFFGQGTRLTVV.

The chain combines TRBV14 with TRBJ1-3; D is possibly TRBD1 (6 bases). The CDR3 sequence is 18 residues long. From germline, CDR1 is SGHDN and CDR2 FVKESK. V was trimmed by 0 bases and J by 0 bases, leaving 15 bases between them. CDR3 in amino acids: CASSQEGDNLFSGNTIYF. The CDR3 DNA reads TGTGCCAGCAGCCAAGAAGGGGACAACCTTTTCTCTGGAAACACCATATATTTT.

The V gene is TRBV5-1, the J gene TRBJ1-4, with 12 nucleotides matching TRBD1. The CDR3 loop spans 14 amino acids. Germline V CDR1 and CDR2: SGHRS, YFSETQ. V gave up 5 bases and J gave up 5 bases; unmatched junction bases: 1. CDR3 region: CASRGTGGNEKLFF. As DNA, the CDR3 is TGCGCCAGCAGAGGGACAGGGGGCAATGAAAAACTGTTTTTT.